Listed below are T cell receptor beta chains from one sample, sequenced in a study of blood T cell repertoires in COVID-19. Clones were read by immunoSEQ multiplex PCR, and TCRdb kept only the in-frame ones, dropping some. The sample carries about 380,000 clones, more than 75% recorded once. The sample taken for sequencing was PBMCs or T cells enriched from blood (not recorded which). All receptors come from a woman in her late teens or twenties who had recovered from COVID-19. Each CDR3 is given with its conserved first and last residue. Fields, in order: V gene, CDR3 protein.

v_gene: TRBV6-1; CDR3aa: CASSETGAIGNTIYF
v_gene: TRBV30; CDR3aa: CAWSGDRDFEQYF
v_gene: TRBV5-6; CDR3aa: CASSLGPGNTIYF
v_gene: TRBV2; CDR3aa: CASSELHRYGENQPQHF
v_gene: TRBV2; CDR3aa: CASRMTVEAFF
v_gene: TRBV25-1; CDR3aa: CASSELSGGNSYEQYF
v_gene: TRBV9; CDR3aa: CASRSGGFTDTQYF
v_gene: TRBV28; CDR3aa: CASSIPDRKNTEAFF
v_gene: TRBV7-2; CDR3aa: CASSGDRGGTGANVLTF
v_gene: TRBV13; CDR3aa: CASSSDGQGASSYTF
v_gene: TRBV6-2/TRBV6-3; CDR3aa: CASSRGEYQETQYF
v_gene: TRBV7-3; CDR3aa: CASSQLAGAFNEQFF
v_gene: TRBV24-1; CDR3aa: CATQGDSGGYNEQFF
v_gene: TRBV20-1; CDR3aa: CSATSHRGF
v_gene: TRBV5-1; CDR3aa: CASSFVGQGWHNEQFF
v_gene: TRBV5-1; CDR3aa: CASSSPGGNTGELFF
v_gene: TRBV10-3; CDR3aa: CAIRGGKSNNEQFF
v_gene: TRBV4-1; CDR3aa: CASSQVSGGGQFF
v_gene: TRBV18; CDR3aa: CASSLLQSYEQYF
v_gene: TRBV14; CDR3aa: CASSRQGLGTEAFF
v_gene: TRBV19; CDR3aa: CASTNPTSGGIYEQFF
v_gene: TRBV18; CDR3aa: CASSAEGAEQYF
v_gene: TRBV13; CDR3aa: CASSFPGIQETQYF
v_gene: TRBV6-5; CDR3aa: CASHTGGADTQYF
v_gene: TRBV3-1/TRBV3-2; CDR3aa: CASSQEGQGGYNEQFF
v_gene: TRBV9; CDR3aa: CASSVTGGANNEQFF